Described below is a single T cell receptor (beta chain) sequence and its context. The data originate from a study of shared clonotypes between healthy human individuals. The germline V gene has CDR1 SGHTA and CDR2 FQGTGA. V lost 4 bases, J lost 5 bases, and 9 bases lay in between. This CDR3 contains 13 residues. The method was immunoSEQ multiplex PCR; TCRdb's version includes in-frame clones alone and lacks a portion of them. The sample yields about 300,000 clones, under 80% seen once. The sequence was collected from a man aged 30 to 39 in good health. The genes are TRBV7-3 and TRBJ1-5; D remains unclear. The specimen was memory CD4+ T cells sorted from blood. Subset defined: CD45RA-negative fraction. In DNA, the CDR3 is TGTGCCAGCAGCTCGAGGTCTCATCAGCCCCAGCATTTT. It yields the protein CASSSRSHQPQHF.